The rows below give T cell receptor beta chains drawn from one sample of a study of blood T cell repertoires in COVID-19. Measured with immunoSEQ multiplex PCR; TCRdb has only the in-frame clones, and not every one. The sample lists 150,000 to 200,000 clones, 86% occurring once. The sample was peripheral blood. Receptors originate from a woman in her twenties or thirties with active or convalescent COVID-19. The CDR3 runs from the conserved cysteine through the conserved F or W. A D gene is named only where the DNA matches it firmly. Only part of the rows carry a size: once, few, many, or a class if the clone is expanded.

v_gene,j_gene,d_gene,abundance,CDR3aa,CDR3nt
TRBV19,TRBJ2-1,TRBD1,.,CASSIRDRATNEQFF,TGTGCCAGTAGTATTCGGGACAGAGCAACGAATGAGCAGTTCTTC
TRBV10-3,TRBJ2-7,.,.,CATKAGGIAYEQYF,TGTGCCACCAAAGCTGGGGGGATAGCCTACGAGCAGTACTTC
TRBV18,TRBJ2-7,TRBD2,.,CASSAGGGDYEQYF,TGTGCCAGCTCAGCCGGCGGGGGGGACTACGAGCAGTACTTC
TRBV4-2,TRBJ2-1,TRBD2,.,CASSLKTSGGATEQFF,TGTGCCAGCAGCCTCAAGACTAGCGGGGGGGCCACTGAGCAGTTCTTC
TRBV7-9,TRBJ1-1,.,.,CASSPGHMNTEAFF,TGTGCCAGCAGCCCGGGACATATGAACACTGAAGCTTTCTTT
TRBV7-9,TRBJ2-7,TRBD1,.,CASSLDTGVGDEQYF,TGTGCCAGCAGCTTAGACACAGGGGTCGGCGACGAGCAGTACTTC
TRBV19,TRBJ2-5,TRBD2,.,CASSWSSGTGETQYF,TGTGCCAGTAGTTGGTCTAGCGGGACGGGAGAGACCCAGTACTTC
TRBV28,TRBJ2-3,.,.,CASSDYSTDTQYF,TGTGCCAGCAGTGACTACAGCACAGATACGCAGTATTTT
TRBV4-1,TRBJ1-2,TRBD1,.,CASSQVGQGVSGYTF,TGCGCCAGCAGCCAAGTGGGACAGGGGGTCAGTGGCTACACCTTC
TRBV10-3,TRBJ2-7,TRBD2,.,CAINGLANSYEQYF,TGTGCCATCAACGGACTAGCTAACTCCTACGAGCAGTACTTC
TRBV3-1/TRBV3-2,TRBJ1-2,.,many,CASSQDIRGNYGYTF,TGTGCCAGCAGCCAAGATATTCGGGGGAACTATGGCTACACCTTC
TRBV24-1,TRBJ2-5,.,.,CATSDPQGGSKGETQYF,TGTGCCACCAGTGATCCCCAGGGGGGCTCCAAAGGGGAGACCCAGTACTTC
TRBV27,TRBJ2-7,.,.,CASSLSSGGGEQYF,TGTGCCAGCAGTTTATCTTCGGGGGGCGGGGAGCAGTACTTC
TRBV30,TRBJ1-1,.,.,CAWSFGQPNTEAFF,TGTGCCTGGAGTTTTGGACAACCTAACACTGAAGCTTTCTTT
TRBV7-9,TRBJ1-1,.,.,CASSLGVGAATEAFF,TGTGCCAGCAGCTTAGGGGTAGGGGCGGCCACTGAAGCTTTCTTT
TRBV6-5,TRBJ1-6,.,.,CASRLLSSYNSPLHF,TGTGCCAGCAGACTCTTGAGCTCCTATAATTCACCCCTCCACTTT
TRBV3-1/TRBV3-2,TRBJ1-5,TRBD1,.,CASSLGQGGQPQHF,TGTGCCAGCAGCCTAGGACAGGGTGGACAGCCCCAGCATTTT
TRBV3-1/TRBV3-2,TRBJ1-5,.,.,CASSHSPGSNQPQHF,TGTGCCAGCAGCCATTCACCCGGGAGCAATCAGCCCCAGCATTTT
TRBV6-5,TRBJ1-2,.,.,CASSSPGTGGYGYTF,TGTGCCAGCAGCAGTCCCGGGACGGGGGGTTATGGCTACACCTTC
TRBV6-1,TRBJ1-2,.,.,CASSAGRDYGYTF,TGTGCCAGCAGCGCAGGGAGGGACTATGGCTACACCTTC
TRBV2,TRBJ2-3,TRBD2,.,CASTPGLAGHTQYF,TGTGCCAGCACGCCGGGACTAGCGGGTCATACGCAGTATTTT
TRBV2,TRBJ1-6,.,.,CASSPWPGDSPLHF,TGTGCCAGCAGCCCTTGGCCGGGGGACTCACCCCTCCACTTT
TRBV28,TRBJ2-4,.,.,CASSTGRKKNIQYF,TGTGCCAGCAGTACCGGGAGAAAAAAAAACATTCAGTACTTC
TRBV24-1,TRBJ1-2,.,.,CATSFRAGAGYTF,TGTGCCACCAGTTTTCGGGCAGGGGCTGGCTACACCTTC
TRBV6-6,TRBJ1-3,TRBD1,.,CASSPRTGVPSGNTIYF,TGTGCCAGCAGTCCAAGGACAGGGGTCCCCTCTGGAAACACCATATATTTT
TRBV9,TRBJ1-3,TRBD1,few,CASSVTGGTGNTIYF,TGTGCCAGCAGTGTCACAGGGGGCACTGGAAACACCATATATTTT
TRBV15,TRBJ1-4,TRBD1,.,CATSRDLQGAREKLFF,TGTGCCACCAGCAGAGATTTACAGGGGGCGCGGGAAAAACTGTTTTTT
TRBV3-1/TRBV3-2,TRBJ2-1,TRBD2,.,CASSQSSGKNNEQFF,TGTGCCAGCAGCCAATCTAGCGGAAAAAACAATGAGCAGTTCTTC
TRBV2,TRBJ1-5,TRBD1,.,CASREQGDQPQHF,TGTGCCAGCCGCGAACAGGGGGATCAGCCCCAGCATTTT
TRBV9,TRBJ2-1,.,.,CASSDSQVSYNEQFF,TGTGCCAGCAGCGACTCGCAGGTCTCCTACAATGAGCAGTTCTTC
TRBV3-1/TRBV3-2,TRBJ1-2,.,.,CASSQTGVYGYTF,TGTGCCAGCAGCCAAACAGGAGTCTATGGCTACACCTTC
TRBV13,TRBJ1-2,.,.,CASSFLIRGNYGYTF,TGTGCCAGCAGCTTCCTCATCCGGGGTAACTATGGCTACACCTTC
TRBV6-5,TRBJ1-3,.,once,CASRVDSASGNTIYF,TGTGCCAGCAGGGTGGACAGTGCCTCTGGAAACACCATATATTTT
TRBV19,TRBJ2-7,TRBD1,few,CASSRQGLSYEQYF,TGTGCCAGTAGTAGACAGGGGCTCTCCTACGAGCAGTACTTC
TRBV9,TRBJ2-5,TRBD2,.,CASSRGNSGAGETQYF,TGTGCCAGCAGTAGGGGAAATAGCGGGGCGGGAGAGACCCAGTACTTC
TRBV9,TRBJ1-3,.,.,CASSGWGRPGNTIYF,TGTGCCAGCAGCGGCTGGGGCCGGCCTGGAAACACCATATATTTT
TRBV20-1,TRBJ1-1,.,once,CSASPPGVTMNTEAFF,TGCAGTGCTAGTCCCCCGGGGGTGACGATGAACACTGAAGCTTTCTTT
TRBV2,TRBJ1-4,TRBD1,few,CATRGPANEKLFF,TGTGCCACCAGGGGGCCTGCTAATGAAAAACTGTTTTTT
TRBV18,TRBJ1-6,TRBD1,many,CASSQSTGGESPLHF,TGTGCCAGCTCACAATCAACAGGGGGGGAATCACCCCTCCACTTT
TRBV5-1,TRBJ1-5,.,.,CATVRARCNQPQHF,TGCGCCACCGTCAGGGCACGGTGCAATCAGCCCCAGCATTTT
TRBV7-6,TRBJ1-4,.,.,CASSSASGHDEKLFF,TGTGCCAGCAGTTCTGCCTCGGGACACGACGAAAAACTGTTTTTT
TRBV16,TRBJ2-5,.,.,CASSQFEELQETQYF,TGTGCCAGCAGCCAATTTGAGGAGCTCCAAGAGACCCAGTACTTC
TRBV19,TRBJ1-5,.,.,CASSIDDSEGNQPQHF,TGTGCCAGTAGTATAGATGATTCGGAGGGCAATCAGCCCCAGCATTTT
TRBV18,TRBJ2-3,TRBD2,.,CASSPASGTTDTQYF,TGTGCCAGCTCACCAGCTAGCGGCACCACAGATACGCAGTATTTT
TRBV5-1,TRBJ1-1,.,.,CASSWGGSPNTEAFF,TGCGCCAGCAGCTGGGGGGGCAGCCCGAACACTGAAGCTTTCTTT
TRBV11-2,TRBJ2-2,TRBD2,.,CASRTTSGRRGTGELFF,TGTGCCAGCAGAACGACTAGCGGGAGGCGGGGCACCGGGGAGCTGTTTTTT
TRBV20-1,TRBJ1-2,TRBD1,.,CSASHTGTGHGYTF,TGCAGTGCTAGTCACACCGGGACAGGGCATGGCTACACCTTC
TRBV12-3/TRBV12-4,TRBJ2-7,.,.,CASTVRGEQYF,TGTGCCAGCACCGTCCGGGGCGAGCAGTACTTC
TRBV2,TRBJ1-2,.,many,CASSQDRIYGYTF,TGTGCCAGCAGCCAGGACAGAATCTATGGCTACACCTTC
TRBV5-5,TRBJ1-1,.,once,CASSLAGSTDTEAFF,TGTGCCAGCAGCTTGGCCGGTTCAACAGACACTGAAGCTTTCTTT
TRBV2,TRBJ1-2,TRBD1,.,CASSATGGNYGYTF,TGTGCCAGCAGTGCGACAGGGGGAAACTATGGCTACACCTTC
TRBV12-3/TRBV12-4,TRBJ2-3,.,few,CASSLLETDTQYF,TGTGCCAGCAGTTTATTAGAGACAGATACGCAGTATTTT
TRBV7-9,TRBJ1-1,TRBD1,.,CASSFGQGAVSWGGGAFF,TGTGCCAGCAGCTTTGGACAGGGGGCCGTGTCTTGGGGCGGAGGAGCTTTCTTT
TRBV18,TRBJ1-2,TRBD1,.,CASSPPTGESYGYTF,TGTGCCAGCTCACCTCCAACAGGGGAAAGCTATGGCTACACCTTC